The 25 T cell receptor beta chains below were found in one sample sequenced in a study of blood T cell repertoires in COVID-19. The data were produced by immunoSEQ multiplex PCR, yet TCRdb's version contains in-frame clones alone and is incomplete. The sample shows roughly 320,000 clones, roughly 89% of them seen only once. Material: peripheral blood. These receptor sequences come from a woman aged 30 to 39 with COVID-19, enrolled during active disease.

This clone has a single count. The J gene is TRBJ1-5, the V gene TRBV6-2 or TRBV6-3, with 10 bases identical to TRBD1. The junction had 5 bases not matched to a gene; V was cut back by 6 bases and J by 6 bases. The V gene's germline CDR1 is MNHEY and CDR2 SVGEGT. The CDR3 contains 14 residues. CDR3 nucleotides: TGTGCCAGCAGCAAGGGGACAGGGGTTCAGCCCCAGCATTTT. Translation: CASSKGTGVQPQHF.

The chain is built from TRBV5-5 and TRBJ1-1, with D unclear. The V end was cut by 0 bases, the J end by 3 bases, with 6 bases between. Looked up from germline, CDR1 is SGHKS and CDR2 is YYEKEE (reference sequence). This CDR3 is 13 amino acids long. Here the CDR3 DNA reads TGTGCCAGCAGCTTGGTTGCGTACACTGAAGCTTTCTTT. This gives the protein CASSLVAYTEAFF.

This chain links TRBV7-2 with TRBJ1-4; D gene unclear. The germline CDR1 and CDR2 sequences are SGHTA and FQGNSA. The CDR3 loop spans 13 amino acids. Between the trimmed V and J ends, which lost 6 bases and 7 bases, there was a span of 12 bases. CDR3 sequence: CASSMGGIEKLFF. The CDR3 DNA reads TGTGCCAGCAGTATGGGCGGGATTGAAAAACTGTTTTTT.

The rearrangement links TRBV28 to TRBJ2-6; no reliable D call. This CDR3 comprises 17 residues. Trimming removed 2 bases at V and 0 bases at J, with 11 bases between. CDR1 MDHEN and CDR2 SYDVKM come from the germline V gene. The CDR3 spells CASSLRRLHSGANVLTF. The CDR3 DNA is TGTGCCAGCAGTTTACGGAGACTTCACTCTGGGGCCAACGTCCTGACTTTC.

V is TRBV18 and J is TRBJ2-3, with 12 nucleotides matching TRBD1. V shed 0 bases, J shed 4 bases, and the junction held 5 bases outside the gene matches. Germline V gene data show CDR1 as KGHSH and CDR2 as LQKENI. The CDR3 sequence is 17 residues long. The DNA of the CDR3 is TGTGCCAGCTCACCACCCGGGACAGGGGGCTACTCAGATACGCAGTATTTT. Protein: CASSPPGTGGYSDTQYF.

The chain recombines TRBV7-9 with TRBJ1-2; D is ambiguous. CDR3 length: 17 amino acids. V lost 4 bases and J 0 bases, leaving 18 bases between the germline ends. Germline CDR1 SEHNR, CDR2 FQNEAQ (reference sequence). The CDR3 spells CASSSSSVLSTNYGYTF. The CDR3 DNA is TGTGCCAGCAGCTCTTCTTCCGTACTTTCGACTAACTATGGCTACACCTTC.

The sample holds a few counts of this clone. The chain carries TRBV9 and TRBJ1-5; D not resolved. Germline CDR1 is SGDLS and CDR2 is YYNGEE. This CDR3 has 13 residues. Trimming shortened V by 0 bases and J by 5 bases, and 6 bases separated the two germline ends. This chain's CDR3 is CASSVDPDQPQHF. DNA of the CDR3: TGTGCCAGCAGCGTAGATCCGGATCAGCCCCAGCATTTT.

Here the CDR3 DNA reads TGTGCCAGCAGCTTAGGGTCGGGATCTGGAAACACCATATATTTT. It translates to CASSLGSGSGNTIYF. The chain links TRBV5-4 to TRBJ1-3; D remains unclear. The V and J ends lost 2 bases and 1 base respectively, with 10 bases between them. Germline values: CDR1 SGHNT, CDR2 YYREEE (reference sequence). This CDR3 is 15 amino acids long.

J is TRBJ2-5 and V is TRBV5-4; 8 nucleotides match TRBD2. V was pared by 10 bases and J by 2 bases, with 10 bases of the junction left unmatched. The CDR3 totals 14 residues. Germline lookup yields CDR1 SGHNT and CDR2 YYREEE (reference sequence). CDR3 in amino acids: CAGSIAGRQETQYF. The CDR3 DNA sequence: TGTGCCGGATCAATAGCGGGGAGACAAGAGACCCAGTACTTC. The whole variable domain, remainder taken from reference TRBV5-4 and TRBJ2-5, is ETGVTQSPTHLIKTRGQQVTLRCSSQSGHNTVSWYQQALGQGPQFIFQYYREEENGRGNFPPRFSGLQFPNYSSELNVNALELDDSALYLCAGSIAGRQETQYFGPGTRLLVL.

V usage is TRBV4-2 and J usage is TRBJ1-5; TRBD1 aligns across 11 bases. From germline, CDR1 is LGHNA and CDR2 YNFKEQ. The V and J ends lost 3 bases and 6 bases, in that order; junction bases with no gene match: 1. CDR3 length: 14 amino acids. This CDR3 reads CASSQGTGGQPQHF. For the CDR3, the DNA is TGTGCCAGCAGCCAGGGGACAGGGGGTCAGCCCCAGCATTTT.

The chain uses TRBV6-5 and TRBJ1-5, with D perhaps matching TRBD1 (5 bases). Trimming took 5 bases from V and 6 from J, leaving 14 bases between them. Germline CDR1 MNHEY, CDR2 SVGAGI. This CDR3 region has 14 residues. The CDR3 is CASSPAGGGQPQHF. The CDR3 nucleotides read TGTGCCAGCAGTCCGGCAGGCGGGGGTCAGCCCCAGCATTTT.

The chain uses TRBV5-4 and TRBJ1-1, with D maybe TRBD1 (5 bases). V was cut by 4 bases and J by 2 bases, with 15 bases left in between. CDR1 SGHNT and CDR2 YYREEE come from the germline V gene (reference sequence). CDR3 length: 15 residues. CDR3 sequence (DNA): TGTGCCAGCAGCGTACTGCGGGGGTCTAACACTGAAGCTTTCTTT. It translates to CASSVLRGSNTEAFF.

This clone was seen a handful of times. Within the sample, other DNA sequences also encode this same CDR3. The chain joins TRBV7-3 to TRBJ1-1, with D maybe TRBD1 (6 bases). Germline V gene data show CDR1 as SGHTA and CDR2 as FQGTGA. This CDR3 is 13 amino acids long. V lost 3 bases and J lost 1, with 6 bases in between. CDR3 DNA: TGTGCCAGCAGCTTGACAGGGAACACTGAAGCTTTCTTT. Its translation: CASSLTGNTEAFF.

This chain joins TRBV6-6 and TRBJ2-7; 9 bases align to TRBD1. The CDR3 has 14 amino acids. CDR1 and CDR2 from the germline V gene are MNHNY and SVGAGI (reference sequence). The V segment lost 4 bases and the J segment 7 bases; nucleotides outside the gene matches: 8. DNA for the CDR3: TGTGCCAGCAGTTCCTCCGGGACAGGGAATGAGCAGTACGTC. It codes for CASSSSGTGNEQYV.

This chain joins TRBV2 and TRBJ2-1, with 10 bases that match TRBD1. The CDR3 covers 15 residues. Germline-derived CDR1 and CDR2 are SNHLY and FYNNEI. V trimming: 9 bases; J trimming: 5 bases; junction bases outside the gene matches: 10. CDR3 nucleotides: TGTGCCAGTACTCGATCCGGGACAGGGGACAATGAGCAGTTCTTC. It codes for CASTRSGTGDNEQFF.

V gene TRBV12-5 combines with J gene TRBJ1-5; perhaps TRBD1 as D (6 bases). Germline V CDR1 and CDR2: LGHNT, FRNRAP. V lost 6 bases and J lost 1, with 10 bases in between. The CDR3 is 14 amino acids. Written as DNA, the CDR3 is TGTGCTAGTGGGCCTGGACAGAGCAATCAGCCCCAGCATTTT. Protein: CASGPGQSNQPQHF.

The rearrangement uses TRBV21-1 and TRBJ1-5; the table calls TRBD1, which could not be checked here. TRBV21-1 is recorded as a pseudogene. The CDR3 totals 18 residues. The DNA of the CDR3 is TGTGCCAGCAGCAAAGTAAGACAGGGAGTCGGGAGCAATCAGCCCCAGCATTTT. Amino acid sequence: CASSKVRQGVGSNQPQHF.

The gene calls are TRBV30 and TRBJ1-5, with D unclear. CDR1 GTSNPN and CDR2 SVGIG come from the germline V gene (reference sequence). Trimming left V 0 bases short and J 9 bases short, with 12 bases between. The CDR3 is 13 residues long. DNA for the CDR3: TGTGCCTGGAGTGTCCCCGGGATGGGGCCCCAGCATTTT. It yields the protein CAWSVPGMGPQHF.

The CDR3: CASRGAEANYGYTF. CDR3 nucleotides: TGTGCCAGCCGCGGGGCGGAAGCTAACTATGGCTACACCTTC. The chain joins TRBV2 to TRBJ1-2; weak D call: TRBD1 (5 bases). Germline CDR1 reads SNHLY; CDR2 reads FYNNEI. V was cut by 8 bases and J by 0 bases, with 13 bases left in between. CDR3 length: 14 residues.

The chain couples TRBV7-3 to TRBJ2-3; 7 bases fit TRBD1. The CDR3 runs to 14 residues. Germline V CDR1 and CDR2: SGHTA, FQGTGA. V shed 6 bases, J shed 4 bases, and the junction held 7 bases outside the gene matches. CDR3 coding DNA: TGTGCCAGCAGTAGACAGGGCCGCGCAGATACGCAGTATTTT. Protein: CASSRQGRADTQYF.

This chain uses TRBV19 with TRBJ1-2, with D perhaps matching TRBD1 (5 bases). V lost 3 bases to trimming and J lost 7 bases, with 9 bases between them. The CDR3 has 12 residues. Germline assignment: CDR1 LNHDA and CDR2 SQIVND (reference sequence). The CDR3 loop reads CASSIGGSGYTF. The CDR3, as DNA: TGTGCCAGTAGTATTGGGGGGAGTGGCTACACCTTC.

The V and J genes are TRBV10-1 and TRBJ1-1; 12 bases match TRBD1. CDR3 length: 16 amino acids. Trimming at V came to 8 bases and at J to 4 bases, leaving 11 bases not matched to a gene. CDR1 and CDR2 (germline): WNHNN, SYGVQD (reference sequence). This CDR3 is CASHPGQGASSTEAFF. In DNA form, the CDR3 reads TGCGCCAGCCATCCGGGACAGGGGGCGAGTAGCACTGAAGCTTTCTTT.

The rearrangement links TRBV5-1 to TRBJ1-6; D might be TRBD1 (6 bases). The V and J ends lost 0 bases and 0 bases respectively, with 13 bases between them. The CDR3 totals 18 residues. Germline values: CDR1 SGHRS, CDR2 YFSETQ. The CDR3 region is CASSLEGGGPSYNSPLHF. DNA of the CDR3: TGCGCCAGCAGCTTGGAGGGCGGGGGCCCCTCCTATAATTCACCCCTCCACTTT.

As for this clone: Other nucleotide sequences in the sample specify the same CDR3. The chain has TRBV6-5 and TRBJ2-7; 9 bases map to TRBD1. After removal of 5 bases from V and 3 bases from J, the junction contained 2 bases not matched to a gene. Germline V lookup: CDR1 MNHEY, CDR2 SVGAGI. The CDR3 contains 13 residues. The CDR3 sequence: CASSRTGDYEQYV. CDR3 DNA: TGTGCCAGCAGTAGGACAGGGGACTACGAGCAGTACGTC.

This chain's CDR3 is CASSHGLAGGKGDTQYF. Written as DNA, the CDR3 is TGTGCCAGCAGCCATGGTCTAGCGGGGGGGAAAGGAGATACGCAGTATTTT. This chain links TRBV6-2 or TRBV6-3 with TRBJ2-3, with 12 bases aligning to TRBD2. Germline V gene data show CDR1 as MNHEY and CDR2 as SVGEGT. The junction had 12 bases not matched to a gene; V was cut back by 6 bases and J by 5 bases. The CDR3 runs 17 residues.